This T cell receptor beta chain was captured in a study of siplizumab effects on memory and regulatory T cells. The CDR3 is 16 amino acids. With 0 bases removed from V and 2 bases from J, the gap between germline ends came to 12 bases. The germline V gene encodes CDR1 SGHTS and CDR2 YDEGEE. The data were produced by immunoSEQ multiplex PCR, yet TCRdb's version contains in-frame clones alone and is incomplete. Of 70,000 or so clones in the sample, 75% to 95% are singletons; the top ten hold around 28%. The sequenced sample was CD8+ T cells sorted from blood. This chain connects TRBV5-8 to TRBJ1-5, with D perhaps matching TRBD1 (5 bases). The clonotype originates from a human donor in good health. The CDR3 loop reads CASSLVQGLGNQPQHF. DNA of the CDR3: TGTGCCAGCAGCTTGGTTCAGGGTCTGGGCAATCAGCCCCAGCATTTT.